These 27 T cell receptor beta chains were sequenced from one sample in a study of CD8 T cells in Susac syndrome. With random hexamers, reverse transcription was performed on roughly 0.45 to 1 ug of RNA. TCRdb re-analysed the immunoSEQ multiplex PCR reads in MiXCR, keeping a single row per CDR3 protein. The table has some 190,000 distinct CDR3 sequences, approximately 96% seen once. Input material: CD4+ T cells from PBMCs. The receptors here all came from a human donor with multiple sclerosis.

The chain carries TRBV29-1 and TRBJ2-7; D is unresolved. This CDR3 is 12 amino acids long. The V and J ends lost 6 bases and 4 bases respectively, with 13 bases between them. Germline V gives CDR1 SQVTM, CDR2 ANQGSEA. The DNA of the CDR3 is TGCAGCGTAGCAACAGCAAGATACGAGCAGTACTTC. It specifies CSVATARYEQYF.

The J gene is TRBJ2-7, the V gene TRBV20-1; D call uncertain. Trimming took off 5 bases at V and 0 bases at J, with 14 bases between the two ends. Germline lookup yields CDR1 DFQATT and CDR2 SNEGSKA (reference sequence). The CDR3 is made up of 14 amino acids. The CDR3 reads CSAGRHIVSYEQYF. CDR3 nucleotides: TGCAGTGCTGGACGCCACATCGTCTCCTACGAGCAGTACTTC.

In this sample, this clonotype turned up once. The chain carries TRBV29-1 and TRBJ1-2; a possible D gene is TRBD1 (6 bases). With 6 bases removed from V and 3 bases from J, the gap between germline ends came to 17 bases. CDR1 and CDR2 from the germline V gene are SQVTM and ANQGSEA. There are 14 residues in the CDR3. CDR3 coding DNA: TGCAGCGTCGCTGTTGGGACACGAGACTATGGCTACACCTTC. Amino acid sequence: CSVAVGTRDYGYTF.

The rearrangement links TRBV12-3 or TRBV12-4 to TRBJ1-3, with D possibly TRBD1 on 5 matching bases. CDR3 length equals 14 residues. Trimming took 5 bases from V and 8 from J, leaving 16 bases between them. This CDR3 is CASSPRGHGDTIYF. The CDR3 DNA is TGTGCCAGCAGTCCTCGGGGCCACGGAGACACCATATATTTT.

The chain is built from TRBV20-1 and TRBJ2-2; D is ambiguous. Trimming shortened V by 3 bases and J by 1 base, and 9 bases separated the two germline ends. This CDR3 comprises 14 residues. Germline values: CDR1 DFQATT, CDR2 SNEGSKA (reference sequence). The CDR3 loop reads CSASPVENTGELFF. CDR3 sequence (DNA): TGCAGTGCTAGTCCAGTAGAGAACACCGGGGAGCTGTTTTTT.

The V gene is TRBV20-1, the J gene TRBJ2-7, with TRBD2 matching over 8 bases. The CDR3 spans 14 residues. CDR1 and CDR2 (germline): DFQATT, SNEGSKA (reference sequence). V was clipped by 5 bases and J by 2 bases; unmatched bases: 8. The CDR3 nucleotides are TGCAGTGCTCCCAGAAGACTAGCGCCCTACGAGCAGTACTTC. Translated, it gives CSAPRRLAPYEQYF.

The genes are TRBV9 and TRBJ1-1; D ambiguous. Trimming removed 2 bases at V and 0 bases at J, with 8 bases between. CDR3 length equals 14 residues. Germline values: CDR1 SGDLS, CDR2 YYNGEE. CDR3 bases: TGTGCCAGCAGCGTGAGTGAAATGAACACTGAAGCTTTCTTT. It translates to CASSVSEMNTEAFF.

J is TRBJ2-6 and V is TRBV11-3; D is unclear. The V gene lost 6 bases and the J gene lost 8 bases, with 14 bases spanning the gap. The V gene's germline CDR1 is SGHNT and CDR2 YENEEA. The CDR3 has 14 amino acids. The CDR3 spells CASRGPKSPNVLTF. The CDR3 coding sequence is TGTGCCAGCAGAGGCCCCAAATCTCCCAACGTCCTGACTTTC.

A note on this clonotype: At one end, the junction sequence differs from germline, possibly due to a read error. The chain combines TRBV20-1 with TRBJ2-1, with D possibly being TRBD2 (7 bases). The length of the CDR3 is 12 residues. Germline V CDR1 and CDR2: DFQATT, SNEGSKA (reference sequence). CDR3 sequence reads: CSASNPGRGGAF. CDR3 DNA: TGCAGTGCTAGCAACCCGGGAAGGGGGGGTGCCTTC.

This clonotype was observed a handful of times. This sequence joins TRBV7-9 and TRBJ1-2; D is ambiguous. Germline V gives CDR1 SEHNR, CDR2 FQNEAQ (reference sequence). V lost 1 base and J 5 bases, leaving 11 bases between the germline ends. This CDR3 is built from 14 residues. The CDR3 coding sequence is TGTGCCAGCAGCTTAGGCATCGCGGGATATGGCTACACCTTC. It specifies CASSLGIAGYGYTF.

The rearrangement uses TRBV27 and TRBJ1-2; D perhaps matches TRBD1 (6 bases). Trimming cost V 0 bases and J 2 bases, with 13 bases left between them. The CDR3 consists of 16 residues. CDR1 and CDR2 from the germline V gene are MNHEY and SMNVEV (reference sequence). This CDR3 is CASSLSPRGTNYGYTF. For the CDR3, the DNA is TGTGCCAGCAGTTTATCCCCGAGGGGGACCAACTATGGCTACACCTTC.

J is TRBJ1-1 and V is TRBV29-1; D ambiguous. CDR1 and CDR2 (germline): SQVTM, ANQGSEA. Trimming removed 6 bases at V and 7 bases at J, with 15 bases between. This CDR3 is 12 amino acids long. CDR3 loop: CSVTDTYNEAFF. CDR3 DNA sequence: TGCAGCGTAACAGACACCTACAATGAAGCTTTCTTT.

The V gene is TRBV7-2, the J gene TRBJ2-5; TRBD2 matches at 7 bases. Germline CDR1 SGHTA, CDR2 FQGNSA. The CDR3 covers 17 residues. Losses at the gene ends were 2 bases for V and 2 bases for J; bases not matched to a gene: 11. The CDR3 DNA is TGTGCCAGCAGCTTACTAGCGGTCGGCTTCTATCAAGAGACCCAGTACTTC. It codes for CASSLLAVGFYQETQYF.

This clonotype was recorded once. The V call is TRBV20-1, the J call TRBJ2-5; 10 bases line up with TRBD2. The germline V gene has CDR1 DFQATT and CDR2 SNEGSKA (reference sequence). V was clipped by 0 bases and J by 5 bases; unmatched bases: 6. This CDR3 region has 15 residues. CDR3 coding DNA: TGCAGTGCTAGAGATCTAGCGACTAGCGGGGAGACCCAGTACTTC. It translates to CSARDLATSGETQYF.

CDR3 DNA: TGTGCCAGCTCACCGCCGAGCAGGGAGCTGTTTTTT. Its translation: CASSPPSRELFF. This chain uses TRBV18 with TRBJ2-2; D is undetermined. CDR1 and CDR2 (germline): KGHSH, LQKENI. V was shortened by 3 bases and J by 9 bases, with 8 bases between the two germline ends. This CDR3 has 12 amino acids.

The V and J genes are TRBV9 and TRBJ2-7, with TRBD2 identical over 12 bases. V was pared by 0 bases and J by 3 bases, with 1 base of the junction left unmatched. Germline-derived CDR1 and CDR2 are SGDLS and YYNGEE. The CDR3 covers 15 residues. CDR3 bases: TGTGCCAGCAGCGTAGGGACTAGCGGGGTCTACGAGCAGTACTTC. Translated: CASSVGTSGVYEQYF.

V and J are TRBV12-3 or TRBV12-4 and TRBJ1-5; D is uncertain. The CDR3 sequence is 12 residues long. V lost 7 bases to trimming and J lost 4 bases, with 8 bases between them. This chain's CDR3 is CASTRGNQPQHF. In DNA, the CDR3 is TGTGCCAGCACCCGTGGGAATCAGCCCCAGCATTTT.

The chain carries TRBV6-2 or TRBV6-3 and TRBJ2-3; D unresolved. The CDR3 runs 11 residues. Germline assignment: CDR1 MNHEY and CDR2 SVGEGT. Trimming left V 7 bases short and J 3 bases short, with 5 bases between. The CDR3 spells CASKTTDTQYF. The CDR3 DNA follows: TGTGCCAGCAAGACAACAGATACGCAGTATTTT.

The CDR3 DNA is TGTGCCAGCACCTCCCGACAGGAGAACACTGAAGCTTTCTTT. It is translated as CASTSRQENTEAFF. The chain is built from TRBV12-3 or TRBV12-4 and TRBJ1-1; D is possibly TRBD1 (6 bases). V was pared by 7 bases and J by 1 base, with 13 bases between. CDR3 size: 14 residues.

This rearrangement joins TRBV2 to TRBJ1-3; D gene ambiguous. The V end lost 9 bases, the J end lost 2 bases, and 8 bases lay between the germline ends. Germline assignment: CDR1 SNHLY and CDR2 FYNNEI. The CDR3 extends over 12 amino acids. CDR3 in amino acids: CASGITGNTIYF. CDR3 coding DNA: TGTGCCAGTGGAATAACTGGAAACACCATATATTTT. Combining the CDR3 with reference TRBV2 and TRBJ1-3 gives the whole variable domain EPEVTQTPSHQVTQMGQEVILRCVPISNHLYFYWYRQILGQKVEFLVSFYNNEISEKSEIFDDQFSVERPDGSNFTLKIRSTKLEDSAMYFCASGITGNTIYFGEGSWLTVV.

The rearrangement joins TRBV4-3 to TRBJ2-1; 8 bases align to TRBD1. Germline V lookup: CDR1 LGHNA, CDR2 YSLEER. The CDR3 is 18 amino acids. V lost 6 bases, J lost 4 bases, and 17 bases stayed unmatched. CDR3 sequence reads: CASRQAVAGGAGYNEQFF. The CDR3 nucleotides read TGCGCCAGCAGGCAGGCCGTGGCAGGGGGCGCGGGGTACAATGAGCAGTTCTTC.

The chain's CDR3 is CASSLSGKPGAFF. The CDR3 bases are TGTGCCAGCAGTTTATCGGGAAAGCCAGGAGCTTTCTTT. The chain couples TRBV27 to TRBJ1-1; D is unresolved. The germline V gene encodes CDR1 MNHEY and CDR2 SMNVEV (reference sequence). The V end was cut by 0 bases, the J end by 10 bases, with 12 bases between. The length of the CDR3 is 13 residues.

The chain employs TRBV24-1 and TRBJ2-7; 7 nucleotides align to TRBD1. V shed 3 bases, J shed 6 bases, and the junction held 10 bases outside the gene matches. CDR1 and CDR2 from the germline V gene are KGHDR and SFDVKD. There are 15 residues in the CDR3. CDR3 loop: CATSDRGTALREQYF. The CDR3 DNA sequence: TGTGCCACCAGTGATCGAGGGACAGCTCTACGCGAGCAGTACTTC.

V gene TRBV20-1 combines with J gene TRBJ2-3; D gene uncertain. The CDR3 totals 14 residues. CDR1 is DFQATT, CDR2 SNEGSKA, per germline (reference sequence). V shed 0 bases and J shed 4 bases, with 11 bases lying between them. CDR3 in amino acids: CSARDFRPPDTQYF. The DNA of the CDR3 is TGCAGTGCTAGAGATTTCAGGCCCCCAGATACGCAGTATTTT.

The J gene is TRBJ2-6, the V gene TRBV27; no clear D. CDR1 is MNHEY, CDR2 SMNVEV, per germline (reference sequence). Trimming cost V 6 bases and J 1 base, with 10 bases left between them. The CDR3 sequence is 15 residues long. The CDR3 reads CASRQTASGANVLTF. The CDR3 nucleotides are TGTGCCAGCAGACAAACAGCGTCTGGGGCCAACGTCCTGACTTTC.

The CDR3 coding sequence is TGTGCCACCAGTGATTATCTTGAGACCCAGTACTTC. Protein product: CATSDYLETQYF. The gene calls are TRBV24-1 and TRBJ2-5, with D unclear. Germline V gene sequence: CDR1 KGHDR, CDR2 SFDVKD. This CDR3 is 12 amino acids long. V was clipped by 2 bases and J by 5 bases, with 5 bases between them.

The chain is built from TRBV5-6 and TRBJ2-1, with D uncertain. Trimming pared 2 bases from V and 8 bases from J, leaving 8 bases between. CDR3 length: 12 amino acids. Germline CDR1 SGHDT, CDR2 YYEEEE. The CDR3 loop reads CASSFRVDEQFF. CDR3 DNA sequence: TGTGCCAGCAGCTTCCGAGTAGATGAGCAGTTCTTC.